These T cell receptor beta chains were read from a single sample in a study of T cell repertoires in cytomegalovirus infection. These receptors' antigens are unknown. TCRdb re-derived calls from the reads in MiXCR, one entry per CDR3 protein. The sample includes 750,000 to 900,000 distinct CDR3 sequences, under 35% of them seen just once. The specimen was cultured CD8+ T cells from PBMCs, collected from culture after CMV antigen stimulation. The source of these receptors is a human donor in good health (CMV status not recorded). Some clones in this sample may be carry-over from other donors' samples. Each CDR3 is given without its conserved first and last residue.

v_gene,j_gene,CDR3aa
TRBV11-2,TRBJ1-2,ASSPDRVNYGYT
TRBV12-3/TRBV12-4,TRBJ2-6,ASRIGVSGANVLT
TRBV7-3,TRBJ1-2,ASSLTGRDGYT
TRBV7-2,TRBJ2-2,ASSPRSGGSGELF
TRBV19,TRBJ1-6,ASSIEAYNSPLH
TRBV14,TRBJ2-1,ASSQDFLGLAGADNEQF
TRBV7-9,TRBJ1-2,ASSLAGGANGYT
TRBV29-1,TRBJ1-2,SAPRTDNYGYT
TRBV12-3/TRBV12-4,TRBJ2-5,ASSFWGFEETQY
TRBV7-2,TRBJ1-2,ASRPTGPNYGYT
TRBV27,TRBJ2-1,ASSLSGTGAYNEQF
TRBV20-1,TRBJ2-1,SAVAGTYNEQF
TRBV6-5,TRBJ1-2,ASSYLGFAGYT
TRBV28,TRBJ1-4,ASSLSVAGNEKLF
TRBV7-9,TRBJ2-7,ASSFSDEQY
TRBV10-3,TRBJ1-1,AIKPGNITEAF
TRBV7-4,TRBJ2-3,ASSFPSIPSTPYGTDTQY
TRBV6-4,TRBJ2-1,ASSDSGTGYYNEQF
TRBV12-3/TRBV12-4,TRBJ1-5,ASSPGGPQH
TRBV7-6,TRBJ2-1,ASISTGTAKYNEQF
TRBV7-3,TRBJ1-4,ASSSWDRRAREKLF
TRBV10-2,TRBJ1-1,ATWETMNTEAF
TRBV27,TRBJ2-3,ASSAGTVSTDTQY
TRBV29-1,TRBJ1-2,SVGKDFAYGYT
TRBV4-2,TRBJ1-2,ASSQEQIGAKQNGYT
TRBV27,TRBJ2-1,ASTLSGGSYNEQF
TRBV20-1,TRBJ1-2,SAREHDRGDYGYT
TRBV20-1,TRBJ2-7,SARDRDRASYEQY
TRBV10-3,TRBJ2-1,ATNPPWTSGSYNEQF
TRBV7-8,TRBJ1-1,ASSQARGMNTEAF
TRBV7-8,TRBJ2-1,ASSFPTSGTSYNEQF
TRBV3-1,TRBJ1-5,ASSQDPPESNQPQH
TRBV11-2,TRBJ1-1,ASSLMGQGLSNTEAF
TRBV7-9,TRBJ2-1,ASSLGWVAGGAFYNEQF
TRBV6-5,TRBJ2-1,ASSYSDRGSYNEQF
TRBV12-3/TRBV12-4,TRBJ2-6,ASGSVSGGISGANVLT
TRBV4-1,TRBJ1-4,ASSQYTLQGANEKLF
TRBV7-6,TRBJ2-3,ANSLEPTRADTQY
TRBV12-3/TRBV12-4,TRBJ2-7,ASSVNGVEQY
TRBV12-3/TRBV12-4,TRBJ2-2,ASTLIPGHLSNTGELF
TRBV6-6,TRBJ2-5,ASSYLQQDPETQY
TRBV7-6,TRBJ1-1,ASSQLAGGRTEAF
TRBV12-3/TRBV12-4,TRBJ2-1,ASSQGPSVTEQF
TRBV12-3/TRBV12-4,TRBJ1-5,ASSRQFSNQPQH
TRBV7-9,TRBJ1-1,ASSSRDRGSTEAF
TRBV28,TRBJ2-1,ASSHNLLAGGTSSYNEQF
TRBV18,TRBJ2-1,ASSPTPGLAGGYRVNNEQF
TRBV27,TRBJ1-1,ASSPTGGSWTEAF